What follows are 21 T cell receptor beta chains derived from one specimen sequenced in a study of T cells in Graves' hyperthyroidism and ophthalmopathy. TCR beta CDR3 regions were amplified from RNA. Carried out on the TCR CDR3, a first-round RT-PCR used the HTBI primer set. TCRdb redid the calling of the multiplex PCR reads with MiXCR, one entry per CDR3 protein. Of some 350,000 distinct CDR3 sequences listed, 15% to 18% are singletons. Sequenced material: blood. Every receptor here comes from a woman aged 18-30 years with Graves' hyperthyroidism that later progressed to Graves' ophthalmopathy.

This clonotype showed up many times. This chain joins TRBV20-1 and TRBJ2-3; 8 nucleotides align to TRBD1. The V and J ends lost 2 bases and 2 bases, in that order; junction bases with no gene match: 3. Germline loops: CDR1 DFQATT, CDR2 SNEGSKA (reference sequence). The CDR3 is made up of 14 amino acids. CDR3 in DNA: TGCAGTGCTAGACAGGGGGCCCACACAGATACGCAGTATTTT. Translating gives CSARQGAHTDTQYF.

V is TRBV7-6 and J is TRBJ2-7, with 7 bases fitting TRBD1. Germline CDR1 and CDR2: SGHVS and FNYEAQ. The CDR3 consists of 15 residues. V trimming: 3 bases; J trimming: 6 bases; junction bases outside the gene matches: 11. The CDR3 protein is CASSLSPDRASEQYF. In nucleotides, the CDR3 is TGTGCCAGCAGCTTGAGTCCCGACAGGGCCTCCGAGCAGTACTTC.

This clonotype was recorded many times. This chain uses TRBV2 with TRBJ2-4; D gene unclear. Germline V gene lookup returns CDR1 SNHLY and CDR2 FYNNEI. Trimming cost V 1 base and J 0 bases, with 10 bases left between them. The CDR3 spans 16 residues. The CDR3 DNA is TGTGCCAGCAGTGAAGGGGTGATCCTAGCCAAAAACATTCAGTACTTC. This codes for CASSEGVILAKNIQYF.

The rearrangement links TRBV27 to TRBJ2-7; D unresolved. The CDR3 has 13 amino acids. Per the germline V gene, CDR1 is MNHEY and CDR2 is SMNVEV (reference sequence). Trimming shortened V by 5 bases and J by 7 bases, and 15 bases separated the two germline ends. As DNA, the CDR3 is TGTGCCAGCAGTCTAGGACCGAGCTGGGAGCAGTACTTC. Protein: CASSLGPSWEQYF.

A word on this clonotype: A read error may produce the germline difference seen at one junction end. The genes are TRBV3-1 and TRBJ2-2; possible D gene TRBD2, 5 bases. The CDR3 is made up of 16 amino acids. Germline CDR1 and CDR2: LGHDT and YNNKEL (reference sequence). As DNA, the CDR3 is TGTGCCAGCAGCCCTGGCGCGGGCCCCAACACCGGGGAGCGGTTTTTT. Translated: CASSPGAGPNTGERFF.

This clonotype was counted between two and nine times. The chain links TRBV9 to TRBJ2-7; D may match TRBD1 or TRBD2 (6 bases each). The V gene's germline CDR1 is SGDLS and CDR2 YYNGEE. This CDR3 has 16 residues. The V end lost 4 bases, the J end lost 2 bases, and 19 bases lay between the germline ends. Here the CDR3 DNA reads TGTGCCAGCAGCACCCGTCAAGGGGGGCTACCCTACGAGCAGTACTTC. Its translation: CASSTRQGGLPYEQYF. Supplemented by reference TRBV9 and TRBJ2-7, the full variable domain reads DSGVTQTPKHLITATGQRVTLRCSPRSGDLSVYWYQQSLDQGLQFLIQYYNGEERAKGNILERFSAQQFPDLHSELNLSSLELGDSALYFCASSTRQGGLPYEQYFGPGTRLTVT.

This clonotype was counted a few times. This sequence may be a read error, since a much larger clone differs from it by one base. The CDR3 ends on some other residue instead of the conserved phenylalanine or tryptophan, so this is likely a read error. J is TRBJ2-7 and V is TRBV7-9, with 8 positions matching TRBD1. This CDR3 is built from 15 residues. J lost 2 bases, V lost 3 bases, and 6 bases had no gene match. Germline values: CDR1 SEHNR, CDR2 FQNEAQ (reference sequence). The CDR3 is CASSLPDRVAYEQYL. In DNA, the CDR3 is TGTGCCAGCAGCTTGCCGGACAGGGTTGCCTACGAGCAGTACCTC.

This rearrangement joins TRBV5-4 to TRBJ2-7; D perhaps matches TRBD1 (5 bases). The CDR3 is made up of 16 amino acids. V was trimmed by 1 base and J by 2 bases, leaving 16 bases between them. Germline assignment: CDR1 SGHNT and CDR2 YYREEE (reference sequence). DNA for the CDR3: TGTGCCAGCAGCTTGCCGGCAACAGGAATGACCTACGAGCAGTACTTC. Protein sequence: CASSLPATGMTYEQYF.

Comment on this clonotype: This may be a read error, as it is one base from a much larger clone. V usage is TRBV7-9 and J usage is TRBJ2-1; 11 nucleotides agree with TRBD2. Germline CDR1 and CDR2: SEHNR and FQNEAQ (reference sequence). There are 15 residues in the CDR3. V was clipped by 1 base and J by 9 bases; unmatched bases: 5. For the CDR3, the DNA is TGTGCCAGCAGCTTAGTAGCGGGAGGGAAAGTTGAGCAGTTCTTC. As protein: CASSLVAGGKVEQFF.

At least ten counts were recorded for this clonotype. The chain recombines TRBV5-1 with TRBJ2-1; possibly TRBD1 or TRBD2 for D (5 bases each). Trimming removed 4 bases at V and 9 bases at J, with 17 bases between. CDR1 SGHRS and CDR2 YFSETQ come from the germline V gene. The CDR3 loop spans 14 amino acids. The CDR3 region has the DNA TGCGCCAGCAGCCTAGGGGCCTGGGGGACTGAGCAGTTCTTC. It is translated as CASSLGAWGTEQFF.

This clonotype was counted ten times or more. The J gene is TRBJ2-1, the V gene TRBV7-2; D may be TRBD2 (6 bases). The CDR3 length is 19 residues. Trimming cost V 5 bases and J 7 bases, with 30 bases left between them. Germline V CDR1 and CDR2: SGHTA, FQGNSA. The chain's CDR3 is CASSPRGPAGLATRNEQFF. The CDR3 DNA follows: TGTGCCAGCAGCCCTCGAGGACCGGCCGGGCTAGCGACGAGGAATGAGCAGTTCTTC.

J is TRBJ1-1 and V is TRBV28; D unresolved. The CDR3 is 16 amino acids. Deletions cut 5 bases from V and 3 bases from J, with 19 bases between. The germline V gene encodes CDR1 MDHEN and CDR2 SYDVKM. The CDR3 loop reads CASSGPLGGRDTEAFF. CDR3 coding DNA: TGTGCCAGCAGTGGCCCCCTTGGTGGAAGGGACACTGAAGCTTTCTTT.

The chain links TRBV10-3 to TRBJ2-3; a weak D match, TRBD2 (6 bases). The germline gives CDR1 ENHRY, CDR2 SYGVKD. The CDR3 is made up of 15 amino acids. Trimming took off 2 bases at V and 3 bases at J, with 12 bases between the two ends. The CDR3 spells CAISERERRTDTQYF. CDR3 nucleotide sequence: TGTGCCATCAGTGAGCGGGAGAGGAGAACAGATACGCAGTATTTT.

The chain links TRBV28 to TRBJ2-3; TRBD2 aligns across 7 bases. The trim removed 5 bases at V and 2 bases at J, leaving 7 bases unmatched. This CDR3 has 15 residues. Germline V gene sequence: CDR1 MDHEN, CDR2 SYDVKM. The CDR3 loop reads CASSRTSSVTDTQYF. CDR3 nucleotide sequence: TGTGCCAGCAGTAGGACTAGTTCGGTCACAGATACGCAGTATTTT. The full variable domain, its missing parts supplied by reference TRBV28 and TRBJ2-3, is DVKVTQSSRYLVKRTGEKVFLECVQDMDHENMFWYRQDPGLGLRLIYFSYDVKMKEKGDIPEGYSVSREKKERFSLILESASTNQTSMYLCASSRTSSVTDTQYFGPGTRLTVL.

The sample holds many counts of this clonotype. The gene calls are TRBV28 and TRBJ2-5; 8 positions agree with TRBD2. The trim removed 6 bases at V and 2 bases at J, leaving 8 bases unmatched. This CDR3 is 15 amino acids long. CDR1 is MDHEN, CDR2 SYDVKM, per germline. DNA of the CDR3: TGTGCCAGCAGCTACTCGGGAGGGTCTCAAGAGACCCAGTACTTC. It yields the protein CASSYSGGSQETQYF.

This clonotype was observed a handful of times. This CDR3 reads CASSSNRDSPYEQYF. The CDR3 DNA follows: TGTGCCAGCAGCTCCAACCGGGACAGTCCCTACGAGCAGTACTTC. This chain uses TRBV6-2 or TRBV6-3 with TRBJ2-7; the match to TRBD1 covers 7 bases. Germline V gives CDR1 MNHEY, CDR2 SVGEGT. This CDR3 has 15 amino acids. After removal of 6 bases from V and 2 bases from J, the junction contained 10 bases not matched to a gene.

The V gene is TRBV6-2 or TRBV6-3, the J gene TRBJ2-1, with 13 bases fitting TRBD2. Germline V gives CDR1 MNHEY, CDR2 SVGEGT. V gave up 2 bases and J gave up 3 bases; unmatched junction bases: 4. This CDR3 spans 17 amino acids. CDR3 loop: CASSYPRTSGGYNEQFF. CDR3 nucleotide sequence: TGTGCCAGCAGTTACCCCCGGACTAGCGGGGGCTACAATGAGCAGTTCTTC.

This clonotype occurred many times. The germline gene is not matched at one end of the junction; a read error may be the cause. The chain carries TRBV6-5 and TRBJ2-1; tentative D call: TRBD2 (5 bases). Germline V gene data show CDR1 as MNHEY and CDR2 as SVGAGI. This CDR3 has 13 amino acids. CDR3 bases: TGTGCCAGCAGTTACCAACCGGGAACACCGGAGTCCTTC. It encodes CASSYQPGTPESF.

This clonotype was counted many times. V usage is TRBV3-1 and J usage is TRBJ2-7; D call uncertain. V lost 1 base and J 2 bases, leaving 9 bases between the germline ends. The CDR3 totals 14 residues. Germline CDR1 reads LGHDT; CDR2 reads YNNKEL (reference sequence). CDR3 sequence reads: CASSQVPGPYEQYF. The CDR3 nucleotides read TGTGCCAGCAGCCAAGTCCCGGGTCCCTACGAGCAGTACTTC.

The chain's CDR3 is CASSWRQGSRYEQYF. The CDR3, as DNA: TGTGCCAGCAGCTGGCGACAGGGTAGCCGCTACGAGCAGTACTTC. This rearrangement joins TRBV7-2 to TRBJ2-7, with TRBD1 matching 7 bases. Germline CDR1 is SGHTA and CDR2 is FQGNSA. V dropped 4 bases and J dropped 3; count of bases not matched to a gene: 9. The CDR3 has 15 residues.

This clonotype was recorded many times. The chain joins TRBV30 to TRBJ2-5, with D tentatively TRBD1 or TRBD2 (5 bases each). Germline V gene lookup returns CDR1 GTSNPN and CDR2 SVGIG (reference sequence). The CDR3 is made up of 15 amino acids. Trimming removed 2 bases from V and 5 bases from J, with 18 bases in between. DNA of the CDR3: TGTGCCTGGAGTAGAAGGGACGGGCTGTGGGAGACCCAGTACTTC. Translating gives CAWSRRDGLWETQYF.